Shown below are 13 T cell receptor beta chains from a single sample sequenced in a study of vaccination and CD4 T cells after COVID-19. Treatment denoted: approximately nine-day PBMC culture with coronavirus spike peptide pools or control peptides (ViraFEST assay). No antigen is known for these receptors. Cultured CD4+ T cells had their DNA profiled by the Oncomine TCR Beta short-read assay. One entry per CDR3 protein results from TCRdb running MiXCR on the PCR reads. This sample has about 12,000 distinct CDR3 sequences, with over 25% found just once. The sequencing here drew on CD4+ T cells from blood, cultured in vitro, taken after SARS-CoV-2 vaccination. These receptors were collected from a human donor who had recovered from COVID-19.

This clonotype has just a few counts. The chain has TRBV11-2 and TRBJ2-1, with D perhaps matching TRBD2 (7 bases). V shed 3 bases and J shed 8 bases, with 17 bases lying between them. Looked up from germline, CDR1 is SGHAT and CDR2 is FQNNGV. The CDR3 is 15 amino acids. CDR3 DNA sequence: TGTGCCAGCAGCTTTACGGGGGGAAAGGGGGATGAGCAGTTCTTC. Protein: CASSFTGGKGDEQFF.

The table lists this clonotype with a few counts. The V and J genes are TRBV15 and TRBJ1-2, with 11 bases aligning to TRBD1. Germline loops: CDR1 LNHNV, CDR2 YYDKDF (reference sequence). The CDR3 loop spans 15 amino acids. V was pared by 4 bases and J by 4 bases, with 5 bases of the junction left unmatched. The CDR3 protein is CATSMGQGGIYGYTF. CDR3 DNA sequence: TGTGCCACCAGCATGGGACAGGGGGGGATCTATGGCTACACCTTC.

V gene TRBV5-1 combines with J gene TRBJ1-1, with D possibly being TRBD1 (6 bases). The CDR3 covers 14 residues. Germline CDR1 SGHRS, CDR2 YFSETQ. Trimming pared 2 bases from V and 1 base from J, leaving 9 bases between. DNA of the CDR3: TGCGCCAGCAGCTTCGGGGGCGGGAACACTGAAGCTTTCTTT. It codes for CASSFGGGNTEAFF.

This sequence joins TRBV20-1 and TRBJ2-7; unclear D gene. V was shortened by 6 bases and J by 3 bases, with 15 bases between the two germline ends. CDR3 length equals 13 residues. Germline V CDR1 and CDR2: DFQATT, SNEGSKA (reference sequence). CDR3 in amino acids: CSAEGTVGYEQYF. The CDR3 DNA reads as TGCAGTGCGGAAGGCACAGTCGGCTACGAGCAGTACTTC.

The rearrangement uses TRBV20-1 and TRBJ2-3; 10 nucleotides line up with TRBD2. The germline V gene encodes CDR1 DFQATT and CDR2 SNEGSKA (reference sequence). The CDR3 extends over 15 amino acids. J gave up 5 bases and V 4 bases, and 9 bases lay outside the gene matches. The CDR3 loop reads CSANPSGRGGDTQYF. CDR3 sequence (DNA): TGCAGTGCTAACCCTAGCGGGAGAGGGGGAGATACGCAGTATTTT.

This clonotype has only a few counts. The J gene is TRBJ1-2, the V gene TRBV29-1, with D hard to call. The CDR3 contains 13 residues. Germline V gene data show CDR1 as SQVTM and CDR2 as ANQGSEA. Trimming took off 4 bases at V and 2 bases at J, with 11 bases between the two ends. In nucleotides, the CDR3 is TGCAGCGTTGTGGTCAGCCTAAACTATGGCTACACCTTC. As protein: CSVVVSLNYGYTF.

This clonotype appeared a few times. V and J are TRBV20-1 and TRBJ2-3, with D possibly matching TRBD2 (6 bases). From germline, CDR1 is DFQATT and CDR2 SNEGSKA (reference sequence). Trimming shortened V by 3 bases and J by 0 bases, and 10 bases separated the two germline ends. CDR3 length equals 14 residues. CDR3 in DNA: TGCAGTGCTAGGCGGGGATCTAGCACAGATACGCAGTATTTT. This codes for CSARRGSSTDTQYF.

This clonotype was found a few times. The chain has TRBV15 and TRBJ1-6; 7 positions match TRBD1. The CDR3 has 16 amino acids. The ends lost 5 bases at V and 8 bases at J; junction bases unmatched: 12. From germline, CDR1 is LNHNV and CDR2 YYDKDF (reference sequence). This chain's CDR3 is CATSGRTGLRDSPLHF. The CDR3 nucleotides are TGTGCCACCAGCGGAAGGACAGGCCTTAGGGATTCACCCCTCCACTTT.

Of note for this clonotype: It is likely a read error, because the conserved phenylalanine at the end of the CDR3 is missing. This chain uses TRBV28 with TRBJ1-3; TRBD1 aligns across 8 bases. Germline V lookup: CDR1 MDHEN, CDR2 SYDVKM. The CDR3 has 16 residues. The junction had 11 bases not matched to a gene; V was cut back by 8 bases and J by 2 bases. As DNA, the CDR3 is TGTGCCAGCCGTCTCGGGACAGGAGGTGCTGGAAACACCATATATTTA. Translated, it gives CASRLGTGGAGNTIYL.

The gene calls are TRBV7-2 and TRBJ1-1, with 8 positions matching TRBD1. With 0 bases clipped from V and 11 bases from J, the junction kept 17 bases outside the gene matches. This CDR3 spans 17 amino acids. CDR1 and CDR2 from the germline V gene are SGHTA and FQGNSA. CDR3 sequence reads: CASSLAGGQGAFGRAFF. DNA for the CDR3: TGTGCCAGCAGCTTAGCGGGTGGGCAGGGGGCGTTCGGACGGGCTTTCTTT.

This chain joins TRBV20-1 and TRBJ1-1; 8 positions agree with TRBD1. Germline CDR1 reads DFQATT; CDR2 reads SNEGSKA (reference sequence). V trimming: 4 bases; J trimming: 1 base; junction bases outside the gene matches: 5. The CDR3 is made up of 14 amino acids. CDR3 sequence reads: CSATGQGPNTEAFF. The CDR3 DNA reads TGCAGTGCTACCGGACAGGGACCGAACACTGAAGCTTTCTTT.

This clonotype has a handful of counts. The chain couples TRBV5-4 to TRBJ1-2; D is ambiguous. V lost 0 bases, J lost 6 bases, and 9 bases lay in between. The length of the CDR3 is 13 residues. Germline-derived CDR1 and CDR2 are SGHNT and YYREEE (reference sequence). The CDR3 is CASSLDTLNGYTF. CDR3 sequence (DNA): TGTGCCAGCAGCTTGGACACCCTTAATGGCTACACCTTC.

This clonotype has just a few counts. The chain links TRBV6-5 to TRBJ2-7, with 9 bases fitting TRBD1. The junction had 8 bases not matched to a gene; V was cut back by 2 bases and J by 0 bases. Germline loops: CDR1 MNHEY, CDR2 SVGAGI. The CDR3 is 17 amino acids. Written as DNA, the CDR3 is TGTGCCAGCAGTTACAGTGGGACAGGGTTGAGCTCCTACGAGCAGTACTTC. Amino acid sequence: CASSYSGTGLSSYEQYF.